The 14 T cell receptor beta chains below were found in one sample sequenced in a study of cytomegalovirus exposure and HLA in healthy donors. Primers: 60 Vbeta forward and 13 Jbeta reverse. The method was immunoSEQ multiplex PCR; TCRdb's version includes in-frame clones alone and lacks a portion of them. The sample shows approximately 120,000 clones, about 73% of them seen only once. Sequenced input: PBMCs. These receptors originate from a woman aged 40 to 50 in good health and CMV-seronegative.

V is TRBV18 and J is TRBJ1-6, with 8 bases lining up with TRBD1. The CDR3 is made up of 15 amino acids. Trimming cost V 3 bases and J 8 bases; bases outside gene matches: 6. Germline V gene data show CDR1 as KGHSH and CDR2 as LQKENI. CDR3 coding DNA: TGTGCCAGCTCACCGCGGACAGGGAGTTATTCACCCCTCCACTTT. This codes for CASSPRTGSYSPLHF.

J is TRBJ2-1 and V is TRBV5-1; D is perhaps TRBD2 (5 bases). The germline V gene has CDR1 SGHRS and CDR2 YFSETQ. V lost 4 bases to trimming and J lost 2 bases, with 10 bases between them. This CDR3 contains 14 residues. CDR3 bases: TGCGCCAGCAGCAGGGCGGGTACCTACAATGAGCAGTTCTTC. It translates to CASSRAGTYNEQFF.

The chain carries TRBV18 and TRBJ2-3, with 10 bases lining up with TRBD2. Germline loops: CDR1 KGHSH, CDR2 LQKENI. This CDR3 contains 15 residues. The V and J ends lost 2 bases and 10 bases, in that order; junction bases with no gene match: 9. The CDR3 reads CASSPASKREGSQYF. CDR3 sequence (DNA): TGTGCCAGCTCACCAGCCTCGAAGCGGGAGGGGTCGCAGTATTTT.

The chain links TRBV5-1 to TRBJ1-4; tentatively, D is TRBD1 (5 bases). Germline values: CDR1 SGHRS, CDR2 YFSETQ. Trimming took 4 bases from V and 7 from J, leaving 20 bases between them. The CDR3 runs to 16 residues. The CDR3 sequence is CASSPAPGLPTEKLFF. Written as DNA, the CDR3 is TGCGCCAGCAGCCCCGCACCGGGACTCCCTACTGAAAAACTGTTTTTT.

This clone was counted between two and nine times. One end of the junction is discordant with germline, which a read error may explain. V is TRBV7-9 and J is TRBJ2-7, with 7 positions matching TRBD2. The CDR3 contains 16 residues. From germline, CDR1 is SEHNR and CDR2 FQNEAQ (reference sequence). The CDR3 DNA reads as TGTTCCAGCAGCCCGACTAAGCGGGGATACTCCTACGAGCAGTACTTC. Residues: CSSSPTKRGYSYEQYF.

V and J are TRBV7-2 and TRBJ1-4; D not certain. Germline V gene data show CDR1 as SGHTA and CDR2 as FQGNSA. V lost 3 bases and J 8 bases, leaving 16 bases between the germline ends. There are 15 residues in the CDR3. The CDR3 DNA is TGTGCCAGCAGCTTTTTCCTCGCCGGCAGGGAAAAACTGTTTTTT. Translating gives CASSFFLAGREKLFF.

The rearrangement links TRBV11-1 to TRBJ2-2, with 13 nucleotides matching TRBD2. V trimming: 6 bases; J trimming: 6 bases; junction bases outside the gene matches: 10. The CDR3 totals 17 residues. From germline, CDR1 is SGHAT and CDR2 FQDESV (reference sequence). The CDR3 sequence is CASRGLAGAWGAGELFF. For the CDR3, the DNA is TGTGCCAGCAGAGGACTAGCGGGAGCTTGGGGGGCCGGGGAGCTGTTTTTT. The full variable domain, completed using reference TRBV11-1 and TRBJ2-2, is EAEVAQSPRYKITEKSQAVAFWCDPISGHATLYWYRQILGQGPELLVQFQDESVVDDSQLPKDRFSAERLKGVDSTLKIQPAELGDSAMYLCASRGLAGAWGAGELFFGEGSRLTVL.

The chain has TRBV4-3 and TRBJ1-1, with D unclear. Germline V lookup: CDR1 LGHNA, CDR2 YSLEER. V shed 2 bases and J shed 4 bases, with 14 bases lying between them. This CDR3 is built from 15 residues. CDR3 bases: TGCGCCAGCAGCCAACGAGAGGCAAAAACCACTGAAGCTTTCTTT. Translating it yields CASSQREAKTTEAFF.

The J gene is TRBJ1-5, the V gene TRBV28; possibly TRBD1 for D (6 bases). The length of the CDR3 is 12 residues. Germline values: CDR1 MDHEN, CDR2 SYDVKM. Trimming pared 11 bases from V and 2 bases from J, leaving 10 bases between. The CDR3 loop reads CAGGAGNQPQHF. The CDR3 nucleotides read TGTGCCGGGGGGGCCGGCAATCAGCCCCAGCATTTT.

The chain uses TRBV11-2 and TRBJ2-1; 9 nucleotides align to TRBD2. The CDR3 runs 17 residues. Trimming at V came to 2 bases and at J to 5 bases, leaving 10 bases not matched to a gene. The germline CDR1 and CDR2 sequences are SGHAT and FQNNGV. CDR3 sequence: CASSLPLFRLADNEQFF. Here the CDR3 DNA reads TGTGCCAGCAGCTTACCTCTTTTTCGACTAGCGGACAATGAGCAGTTCTTC.

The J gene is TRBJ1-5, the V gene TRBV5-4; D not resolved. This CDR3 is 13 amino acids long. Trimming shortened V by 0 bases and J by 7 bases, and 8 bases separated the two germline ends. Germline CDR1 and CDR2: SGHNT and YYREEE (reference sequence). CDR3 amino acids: CASSLEPQQPQHF. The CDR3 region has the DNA TGTGCCAGCAGCTTGGAACCCCAGCAGCCCCAGCATTTT.

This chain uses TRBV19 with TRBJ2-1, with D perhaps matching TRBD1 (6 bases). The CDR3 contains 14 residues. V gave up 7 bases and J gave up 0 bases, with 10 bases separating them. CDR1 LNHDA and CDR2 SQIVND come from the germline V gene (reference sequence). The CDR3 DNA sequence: TGTGCCAGTAAGGAGACAGGCTCCTACAATGAGCAGTTCTTC. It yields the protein CASKETGSYNEQFF.

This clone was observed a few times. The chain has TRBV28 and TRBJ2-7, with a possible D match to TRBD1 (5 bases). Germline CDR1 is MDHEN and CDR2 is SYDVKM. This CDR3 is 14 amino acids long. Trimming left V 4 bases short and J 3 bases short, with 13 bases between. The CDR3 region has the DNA TGTGCCAGCAGTTCCACAGGCCCCGACTACGAGCAGTACTTC. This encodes CASSSTGPDYEQYF.

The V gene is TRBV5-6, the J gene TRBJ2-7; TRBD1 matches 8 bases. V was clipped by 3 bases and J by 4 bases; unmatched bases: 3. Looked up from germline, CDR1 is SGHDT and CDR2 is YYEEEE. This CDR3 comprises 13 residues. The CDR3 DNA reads TGTGCCAGCAGCTCGAGACAGGGGTACGAGCAGTACTTC. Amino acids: CASSSRQGYEQYF.